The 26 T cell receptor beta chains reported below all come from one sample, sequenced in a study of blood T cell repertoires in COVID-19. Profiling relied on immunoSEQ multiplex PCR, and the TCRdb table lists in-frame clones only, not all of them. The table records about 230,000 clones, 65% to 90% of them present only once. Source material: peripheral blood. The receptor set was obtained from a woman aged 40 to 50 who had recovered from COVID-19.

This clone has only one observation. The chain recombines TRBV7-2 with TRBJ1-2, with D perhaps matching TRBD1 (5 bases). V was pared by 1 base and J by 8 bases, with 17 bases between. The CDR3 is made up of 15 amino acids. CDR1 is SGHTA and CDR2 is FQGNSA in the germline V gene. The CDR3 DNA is TGTGCCAGCAGCTTAGTTTCTACGGGACTACGAGGCTACACCTTC. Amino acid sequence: CASSLVSTGLRGYTF.

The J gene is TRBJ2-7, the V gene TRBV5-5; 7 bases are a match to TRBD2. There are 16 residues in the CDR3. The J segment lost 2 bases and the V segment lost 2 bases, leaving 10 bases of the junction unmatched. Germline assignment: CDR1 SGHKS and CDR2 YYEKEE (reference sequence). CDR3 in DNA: TGTGCCAGCAGCTTTAGGGAGGGCCTGAAAACCTACGAGCAGTACTTC. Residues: CASSFREGLKTYEQYF.

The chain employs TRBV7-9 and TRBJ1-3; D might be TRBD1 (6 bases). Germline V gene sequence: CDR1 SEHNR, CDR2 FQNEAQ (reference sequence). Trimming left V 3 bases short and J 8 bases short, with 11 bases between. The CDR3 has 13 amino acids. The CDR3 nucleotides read TGTGCCAGCAGCTTCGGACAGACAGACACCATATATTTT. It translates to CASSFGQTDTIYF. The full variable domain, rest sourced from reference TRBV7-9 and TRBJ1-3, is DTGVSQNPRHKITKRGQNVTFRCDPISEHNRLYWYRQTLGQGPEFLTYFQNEAQLEKSRLLSDRFSAERPKGSFSTLEIQRTEQGDSAMYLCASSFGQTDTIYFGEGSWLTVV.

The CDR3 DNA is TGCAGCGTACCAAAAGGGAGGGACACGAACACTGAAGCTTTCTTT. Its protein is CSVPKGRDTNTEAFF. This rearrangement joins TRBV29-1 to TRBJ1-1; D may be TRBD1 (6 bases). The CDR3 length is 15 residues. V was trimmed by 6 bases and J by 1 base, leaving 18 bases between them. CDR1 is SQVTM, CDR2 ANQGSEA, per germline.

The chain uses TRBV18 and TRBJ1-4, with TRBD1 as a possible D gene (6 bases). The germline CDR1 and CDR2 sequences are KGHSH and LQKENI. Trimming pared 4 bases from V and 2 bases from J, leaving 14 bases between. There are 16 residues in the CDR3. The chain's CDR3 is CASSLSRGSTNEKLFF. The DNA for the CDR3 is TGTGCCAGCTCACTCAGCAGGGGCTCGACTAATGAAAAACTGTTTTTT.

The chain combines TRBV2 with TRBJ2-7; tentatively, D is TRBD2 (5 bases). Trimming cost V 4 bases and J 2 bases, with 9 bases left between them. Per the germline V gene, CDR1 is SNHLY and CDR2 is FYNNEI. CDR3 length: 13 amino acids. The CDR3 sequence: CASSGLPTYEQYF. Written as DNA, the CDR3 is TGTGCCAGCAGTGGACTACCTACCTACGAGCAGTACTTC. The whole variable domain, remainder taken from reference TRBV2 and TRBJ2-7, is EPEVTQTPSHQVTQMGQEVILRCVPISNHLYFYWYRQILGQKVEFLVSFYNNEISEKSEIFDDQFSVERPDGSNFTLKIRSTKLEDSAMYFCASSGLPTYEQYFGPGTRLTVT.

The CDR3 DNA sequence: TGTGCCGGAACGGGGCAGGGAGGAGAGACCCAGTACTTC. Its translation is CAGTGQGGETQYF. The chain recombines TRBV2 with TRBJ2-5; D is possibly TRBD2 (6 bases). This CDR3 spans 13 amino acids. Trimming stripped 11 bases from V and 4 bases from J, with 17 bases between. Germline loops: CDR1 SNHLY, CDR2 FYNNEI.

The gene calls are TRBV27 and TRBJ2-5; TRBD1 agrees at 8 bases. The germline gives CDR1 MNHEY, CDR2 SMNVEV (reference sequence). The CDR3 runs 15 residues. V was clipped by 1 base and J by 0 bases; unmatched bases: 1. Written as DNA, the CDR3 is TGTGCCAGCAGTTTATGGACAGGGAACCAAGAGACCCAGTACTTC. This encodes CASSLWTGNQETQYF.

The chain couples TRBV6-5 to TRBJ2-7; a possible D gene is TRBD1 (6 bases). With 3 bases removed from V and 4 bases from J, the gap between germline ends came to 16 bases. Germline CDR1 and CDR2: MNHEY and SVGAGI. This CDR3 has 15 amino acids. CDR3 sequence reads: CASSYIQTGQYEQYF. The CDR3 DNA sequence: TGTGCCAGCAGTTATATTCAAACAGGGCAATACGAGCAGTACTTC.

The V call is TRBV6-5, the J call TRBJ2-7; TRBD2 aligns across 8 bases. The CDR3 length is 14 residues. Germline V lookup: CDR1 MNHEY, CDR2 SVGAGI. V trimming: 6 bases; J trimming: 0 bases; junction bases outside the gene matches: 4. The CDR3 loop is CASRISGASYEQYF. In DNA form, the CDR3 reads TGTGCCAGCAGAATTAGCGGGGCCTCCTACGAGCAGTACTTC.

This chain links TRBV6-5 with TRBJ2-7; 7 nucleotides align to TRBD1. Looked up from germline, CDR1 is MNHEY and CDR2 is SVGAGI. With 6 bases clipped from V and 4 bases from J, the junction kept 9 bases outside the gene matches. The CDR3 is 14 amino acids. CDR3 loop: CASRVTGTAYEQYF. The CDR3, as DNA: TGTGCCAGCAGAGTCACCGGGACAGCATACGAGCAGTACTTC.

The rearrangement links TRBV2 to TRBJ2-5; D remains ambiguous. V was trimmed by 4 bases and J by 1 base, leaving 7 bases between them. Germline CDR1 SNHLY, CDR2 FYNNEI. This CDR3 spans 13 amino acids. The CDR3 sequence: CASSANPQETQYF. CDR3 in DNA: TGTGCCAGCAGTGCCAATCCCCAAGAGACCCAGTACTTC. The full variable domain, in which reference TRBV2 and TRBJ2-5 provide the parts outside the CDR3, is EPEVTQTPSHQVTQMGQEVILRCVPISNHLYFYWYRQILGQKVEFLVSFYNNEISEKSEIFDDQFSVERPDGSNFTLKIRSTKLEDSAMYFCASSANPQETQYFGPGTRLLVL.

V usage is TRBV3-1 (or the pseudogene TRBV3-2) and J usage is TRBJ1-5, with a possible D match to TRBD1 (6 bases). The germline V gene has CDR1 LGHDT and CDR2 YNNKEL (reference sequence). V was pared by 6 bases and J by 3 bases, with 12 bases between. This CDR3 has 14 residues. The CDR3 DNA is TGTGCCAGCAGTCACGGACAGTCCAATCAGCCCCAGCATTTT. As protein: CASSHGQSNQPQHF.

CDR3 region: CASSYTPQQGEAFF. CDR3 bases: TGTGCCAGCAGTTACACACCCCAACAGGGGGAAGCTTTCTTT. V usage is TRBV6-5 and J usage is TRBJ1-1; the match to TRBD1 covers 7 bases. Germline V gene lookup returns CDR1 MNHEY and CDR2 SVGAGI. V shed 2 bases, J shed 8 bases, and the junction held 8 bases outside the gene matches. The CDR3 contains 14 residues.

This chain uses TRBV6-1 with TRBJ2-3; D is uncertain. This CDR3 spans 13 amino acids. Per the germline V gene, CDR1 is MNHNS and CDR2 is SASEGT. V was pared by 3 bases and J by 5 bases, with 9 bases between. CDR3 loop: CASSDPRVDTQYF. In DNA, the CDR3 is TGTGCCAGCAGTGATCCCCGAGTAGATACGCAGTATTTT.

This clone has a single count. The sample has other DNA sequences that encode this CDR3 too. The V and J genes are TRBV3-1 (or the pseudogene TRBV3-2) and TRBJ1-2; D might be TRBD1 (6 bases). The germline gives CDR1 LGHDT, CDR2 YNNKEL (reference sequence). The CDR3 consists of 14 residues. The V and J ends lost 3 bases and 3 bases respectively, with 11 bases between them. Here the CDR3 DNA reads TGTGCCAGCAGCCAGGGCCCAGGGGACTATGGCTACACCTTC. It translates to CASSQGPGDYGYTF.

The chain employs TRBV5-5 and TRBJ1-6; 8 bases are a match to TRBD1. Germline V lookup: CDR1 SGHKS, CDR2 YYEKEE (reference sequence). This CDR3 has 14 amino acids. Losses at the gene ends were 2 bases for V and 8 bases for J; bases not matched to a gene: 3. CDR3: CASSFLTGDSPLHF. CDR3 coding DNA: TGTGCCAGCAGCTTTTTGACAGGGGATTCACCCCTCCACTTT.

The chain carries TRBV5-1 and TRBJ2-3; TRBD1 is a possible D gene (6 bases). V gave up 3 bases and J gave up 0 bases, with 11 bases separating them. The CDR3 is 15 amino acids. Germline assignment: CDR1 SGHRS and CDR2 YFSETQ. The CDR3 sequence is CASSSGGSSTDTQYF. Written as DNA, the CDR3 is TGCGCCAGCAGCTCTGGGGGCTCTAGCACAGATACGCAGTATTTT. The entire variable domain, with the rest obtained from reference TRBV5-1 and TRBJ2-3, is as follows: KAGVTQTPRYLIKTRGQQVTLSCSPISGHRSVSWYQQTPGQGLQFLFEYFSETQRNKGNFPGRFSGRQFSNSRSEMNVSTLELGDSALYLCASSSGGSSTDTQYFGPGTRLTVL.

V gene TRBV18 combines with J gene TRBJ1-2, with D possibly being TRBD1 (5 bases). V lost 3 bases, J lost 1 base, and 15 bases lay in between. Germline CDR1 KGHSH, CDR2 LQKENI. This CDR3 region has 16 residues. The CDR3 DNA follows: TGTGCCAGCTCACCTTCCGACAGTCGCCGTAACTATGGCTACACCTTC. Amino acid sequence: CASSPSDSRRNYGYTF.

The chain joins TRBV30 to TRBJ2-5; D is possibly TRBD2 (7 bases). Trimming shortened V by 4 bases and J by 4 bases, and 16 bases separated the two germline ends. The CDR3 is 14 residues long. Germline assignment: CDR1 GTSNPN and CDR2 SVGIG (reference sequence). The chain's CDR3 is CAWNSYREGETQYF. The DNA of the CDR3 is TGTGCCTGGAATTCGTACAGGGAGGGAGAGACCCAGTACTTC. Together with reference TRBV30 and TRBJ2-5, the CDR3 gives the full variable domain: SQTIHQWPATLVQPVGSPLSLECTVEGTSNPNLYWYRQAAGRGLQLLFYSVGIGQISSEVPQNLSASRPQDRQFILSSKKLLLSDSGFYLCAWNSYREGETQYFGPGTRLLVL.

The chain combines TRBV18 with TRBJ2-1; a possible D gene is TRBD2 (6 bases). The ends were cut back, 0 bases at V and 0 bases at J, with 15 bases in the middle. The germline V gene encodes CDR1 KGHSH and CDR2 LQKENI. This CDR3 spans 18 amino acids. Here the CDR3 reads CASSPPLAGFSSYNEQFF. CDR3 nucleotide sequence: TGTGCCAGCTCACCACCGCTCGCGGGGTTTAGCTCCTACAATGAGCAGTTCTTC.

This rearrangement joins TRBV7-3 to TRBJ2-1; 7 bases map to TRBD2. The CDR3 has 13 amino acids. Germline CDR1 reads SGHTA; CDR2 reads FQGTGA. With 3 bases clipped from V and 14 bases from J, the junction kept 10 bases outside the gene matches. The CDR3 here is CASSFTQAGPEFF. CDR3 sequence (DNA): TGTGCCAGCAGCTTTACCCAAGCGGGGCCAGAGTTCTTC.

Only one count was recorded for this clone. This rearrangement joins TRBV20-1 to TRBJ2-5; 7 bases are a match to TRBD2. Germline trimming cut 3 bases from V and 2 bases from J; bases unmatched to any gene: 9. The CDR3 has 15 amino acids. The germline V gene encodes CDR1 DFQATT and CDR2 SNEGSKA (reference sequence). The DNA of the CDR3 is TGCAGTGCTAGTCATGCTCGGGGGGTTCAAGAGACCCAGTACTTC. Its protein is CSASHARGVQETQYF.

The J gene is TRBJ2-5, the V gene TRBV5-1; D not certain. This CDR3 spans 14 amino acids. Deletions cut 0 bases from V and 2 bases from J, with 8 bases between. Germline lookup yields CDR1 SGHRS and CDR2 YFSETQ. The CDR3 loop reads CASSLVPTQETQYF. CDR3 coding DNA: TGCGCCAGCAGCTTGGTTCCAACTCAAGAGACCCAGTACTTC.

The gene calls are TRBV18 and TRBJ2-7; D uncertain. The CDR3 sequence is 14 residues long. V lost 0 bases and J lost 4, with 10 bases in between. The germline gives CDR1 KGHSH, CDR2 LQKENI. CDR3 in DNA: TGTGCCAGCTCACCACCGGCCGACATGTACGAGCAGTACTTC. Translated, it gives CASSPPADMYEQYF.

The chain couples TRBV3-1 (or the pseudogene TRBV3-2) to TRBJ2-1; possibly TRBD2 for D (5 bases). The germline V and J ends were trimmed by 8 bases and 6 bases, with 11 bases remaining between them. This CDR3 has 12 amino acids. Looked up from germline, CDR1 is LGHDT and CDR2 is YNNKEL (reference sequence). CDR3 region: CASATRVNEQFF. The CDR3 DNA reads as TGTGCCAGCGCAACTAGGGTCAATGAGCAGTTCTTC.